This T cell receptor beta chain is from a study of blood T cell repertoires in COVID-19. About the study: Some COVID-19 samples were acute and others convalescent; all came from the United States, Italy and Spain.

The CDR3 length is 15 residues. The germline V gene encodes CDR1 GTSNPN and CDR2 SVGIG (reference sequence). Trimming took off 3 bases at V and 0 bases at J, with 13 bases between the two ends. Sequenced by immunoSEQ multiplex PCR; TCRdb stores in-frame clones only, minus some. This sample has under 300,000 clones; roughly 88% occur once, and the top ten carry roughly 11%. The sequenced material came from peripheral blood. This receptor was obtained from a woman in her 70s with acute or convalescent COVID-19. The chain employs TRBV30 and TRBJ2-3; D may be TRBD2 (6 bases). The CDR3 sequence is CAWSLGGTSTDTQYF. The CDR3 DNA sequence: TGTGCCTGGAGCCTTGGCGGGACTAGCACAGATACGCAGTATTTT. Using reference TRBV30 and TRBJ2-3 for the parts outside the CDR3, the full variable domain is SQTIHQWPATLVQPVGSPLSLECTVEGTSNPNLYWYRQAAGRGLQLLFYSVGIGQISSEVPQNLSASRPQDRQFILSSKKLLLSDSGFYLCAWSLGGTSTDTQYFGPGTRLTVL.